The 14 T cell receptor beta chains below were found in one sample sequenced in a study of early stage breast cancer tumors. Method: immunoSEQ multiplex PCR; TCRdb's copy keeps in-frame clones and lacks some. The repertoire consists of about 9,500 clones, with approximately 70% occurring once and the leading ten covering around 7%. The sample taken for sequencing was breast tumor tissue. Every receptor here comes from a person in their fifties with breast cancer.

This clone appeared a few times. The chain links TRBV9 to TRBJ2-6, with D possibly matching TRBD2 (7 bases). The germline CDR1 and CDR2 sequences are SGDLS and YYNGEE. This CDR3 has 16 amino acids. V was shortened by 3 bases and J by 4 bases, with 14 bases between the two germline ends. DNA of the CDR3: TGTGCCAGCAGCGCGGCGGGGGCAGGGGGGGCCAACGTCCTGACTTTC. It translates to CASSAAGAGGANVLTF.

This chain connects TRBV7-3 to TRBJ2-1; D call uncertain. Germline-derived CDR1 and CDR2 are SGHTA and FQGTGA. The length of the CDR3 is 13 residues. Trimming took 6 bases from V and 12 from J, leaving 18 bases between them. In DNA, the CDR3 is TGTGCCAGCAGTAACACCGGGCCAATCGGGCAGTTCTTC. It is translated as CASSNTGPIGQFF.

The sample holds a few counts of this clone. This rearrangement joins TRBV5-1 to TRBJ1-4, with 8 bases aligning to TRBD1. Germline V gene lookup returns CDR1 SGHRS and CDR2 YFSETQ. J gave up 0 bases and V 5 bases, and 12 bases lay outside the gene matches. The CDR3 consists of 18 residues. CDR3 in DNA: TGCGCCAGCAGACCGCGTGGGACAGGATCTGCAACTAATGAAAAACTGTTTTTT. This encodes CASRPRGTGSATNEKLFF.

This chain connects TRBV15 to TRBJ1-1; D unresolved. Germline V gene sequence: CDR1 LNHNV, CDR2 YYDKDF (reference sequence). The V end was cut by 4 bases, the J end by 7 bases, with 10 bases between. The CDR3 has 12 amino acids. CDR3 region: CATSKHEDEAFF. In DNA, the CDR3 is TGTGCCACCAGCAAGCATGAAGATGAAGCTTTCTTT.

The chain's CDR3 is CASSSRTGRHYGYTF. Written as DNA, the CDR3 is TGTGCCAGCAGCTCCCGGACAGGGAGACACTATGGCTACACCTTC. The V and J genes are TRBV7-2 and TRBJ1-2; 8 nucleotides align to TRBD1. After removal of 4 bases from V and 3 bases from J, the junction contained 7 bases not matched to a gene. The V gene's germline CDR1 is SGHTA and CDR2 FQGNSA. The CDR3 spans 15 residues.

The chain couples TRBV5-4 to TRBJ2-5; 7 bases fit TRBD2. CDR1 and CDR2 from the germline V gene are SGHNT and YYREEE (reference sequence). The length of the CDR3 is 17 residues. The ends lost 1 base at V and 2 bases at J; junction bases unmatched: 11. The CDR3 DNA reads TGTGCCAGCAGCTTGCCCCAAAGGGCGGGGGTACAAGAGACCCAGTACTTC. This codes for CASSLPQRAGVQETQYF.

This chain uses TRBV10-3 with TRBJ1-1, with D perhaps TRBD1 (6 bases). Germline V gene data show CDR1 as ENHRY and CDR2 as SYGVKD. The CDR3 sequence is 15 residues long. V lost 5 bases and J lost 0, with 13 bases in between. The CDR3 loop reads CAISTSTGLNTEAFF. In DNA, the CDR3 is TGTGCCATCAGTACATCGACAGGACTGAACACTGAAGCTTTCTTT.

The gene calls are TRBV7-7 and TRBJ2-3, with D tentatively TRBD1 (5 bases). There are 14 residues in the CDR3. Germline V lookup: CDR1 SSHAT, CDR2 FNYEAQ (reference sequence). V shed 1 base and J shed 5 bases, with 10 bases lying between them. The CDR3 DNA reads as TGTGCCAGCAGCTTAGAGGGGTCACTAGATACGCAGTATTTT. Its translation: CASSLEGSLDTQYF.

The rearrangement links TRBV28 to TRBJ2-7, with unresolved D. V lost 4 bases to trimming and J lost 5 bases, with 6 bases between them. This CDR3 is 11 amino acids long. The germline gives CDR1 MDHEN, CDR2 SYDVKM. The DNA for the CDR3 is TGTGCCAGCAGTTGGGTCGACGAGCAGTACTTC. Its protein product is CASSWVDEQYF.

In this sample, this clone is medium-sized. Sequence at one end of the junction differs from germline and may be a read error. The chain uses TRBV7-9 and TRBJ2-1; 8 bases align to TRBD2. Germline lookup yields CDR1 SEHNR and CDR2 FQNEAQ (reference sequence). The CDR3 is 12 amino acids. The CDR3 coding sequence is TGTGCCAGCAGCTCCGGGGGTAGCGGGGTTGTCTTC. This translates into CASSSGGSGVVF.

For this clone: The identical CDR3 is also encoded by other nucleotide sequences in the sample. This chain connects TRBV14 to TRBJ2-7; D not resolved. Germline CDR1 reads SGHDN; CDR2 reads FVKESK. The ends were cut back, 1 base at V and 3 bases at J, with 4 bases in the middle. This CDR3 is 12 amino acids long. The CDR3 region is CASSQGGYEQYF. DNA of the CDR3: TGTGCCAGCAGCCAAGGAGGCTACGAGCAGTACTTC.

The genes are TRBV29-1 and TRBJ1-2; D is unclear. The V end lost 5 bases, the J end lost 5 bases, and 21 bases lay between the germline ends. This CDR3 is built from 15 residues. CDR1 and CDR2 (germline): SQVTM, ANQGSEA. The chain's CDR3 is CSVTVQRRVGYGYTF. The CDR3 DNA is TGCAGCGTTACCGTCCAACGTCGGGTGGGGTATGGCTACACCTTC. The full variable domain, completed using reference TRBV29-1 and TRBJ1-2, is SAVISQKPSRDICQRGTSLTIQCQVDSQVTMMFWYRQQPGQSLTLIATANQGSEATYESGFVIDKFPISRPNLTFSTLTVSNMSPEDSSIYLCSVTVQRRVGYGYTFGSGTRLTVV.

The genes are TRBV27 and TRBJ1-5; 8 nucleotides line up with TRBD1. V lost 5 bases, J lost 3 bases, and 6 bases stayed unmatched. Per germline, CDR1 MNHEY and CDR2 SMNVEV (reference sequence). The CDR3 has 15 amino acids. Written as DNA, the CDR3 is TGTGCCAGCAGTCCCGGGACAGGCGCCAATCAGCCCCAGCATTTT. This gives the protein CASSPGTGANQPQHF.

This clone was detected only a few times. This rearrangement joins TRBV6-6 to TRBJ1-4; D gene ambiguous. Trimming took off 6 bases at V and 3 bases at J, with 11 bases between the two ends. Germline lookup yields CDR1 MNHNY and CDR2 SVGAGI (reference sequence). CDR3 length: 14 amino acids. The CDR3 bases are TGTGCCAGCAGCGCGGTATCCTCTAATGAAAAACTGTTTTTT. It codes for CASSAVSSNEKLFF.